The present entry profiles one TCR beta chain with its context. The antigen remains undetermined. The data originate from a study of OX40 agonist ivuxolimab in advanced cancers. The overall study: The study treated patients with ivuxolimab, an agonistic anti-OX40 (CD134) antibody.

Study outcomes and limitations: Expanded clones were, on average, more numerous in CD8+ T cells than in CD4+.

Germline CDR1 and CDR2: ENHRY and SYGVKD. V lost 7 bases and J 2 bases, leaving 15 bases between the germline ends. The CDR3 is made up of 14 amino acids. Sequencing was performed with immunoSEQ multiplex PCR; in TCRdb, only in-frame clones are kept and a portion is missing. The sample carries 30,000 or so clones, approximately 88% recorded once. The cohort excluded patients with autoimmune disease history or systemic immunosuppression. Cycle 7 day 1, cycle 4 day 1, and baseline were the timepoints at which blood was sampled. The rearrangement uses TRBV10-3 and TRBJ2-7; D remains unclear. This TCR came from an adult with an advanced solid tumor such as melanoma, head and neck, liver or kidney cancer. Material: CD4+ or CD8+ T cells sorted from blood, obtained in a trial of the OX40 agonist ivuxolimab. CDR3 loop: CAITFQEPTYEQYF. The CDR3, as DNA: TGTGCCATCACCTTCCAGGAACCTACCTACGAGCAGTACTTC.